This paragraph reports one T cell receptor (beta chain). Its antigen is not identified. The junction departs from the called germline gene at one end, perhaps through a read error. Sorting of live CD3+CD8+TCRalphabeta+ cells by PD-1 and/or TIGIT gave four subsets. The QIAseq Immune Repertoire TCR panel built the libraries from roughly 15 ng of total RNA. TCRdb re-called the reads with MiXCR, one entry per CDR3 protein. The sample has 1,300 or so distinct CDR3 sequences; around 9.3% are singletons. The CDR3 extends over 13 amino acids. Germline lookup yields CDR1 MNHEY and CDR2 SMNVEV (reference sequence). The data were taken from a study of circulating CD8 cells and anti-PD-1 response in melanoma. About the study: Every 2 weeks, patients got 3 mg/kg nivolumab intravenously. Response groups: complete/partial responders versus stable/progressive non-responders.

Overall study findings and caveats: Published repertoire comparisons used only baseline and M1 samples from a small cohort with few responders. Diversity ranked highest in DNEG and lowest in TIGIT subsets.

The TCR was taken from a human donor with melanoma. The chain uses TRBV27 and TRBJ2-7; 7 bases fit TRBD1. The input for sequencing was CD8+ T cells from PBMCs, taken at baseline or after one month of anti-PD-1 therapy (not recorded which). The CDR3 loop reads CAGSLGQNYEQYF. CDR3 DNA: TGTGCCGGCAGTTTGGGACAGAACTACGAGCAGTACTTC.